The 32 T cell receptor beta chains below all came from one sample that was sequenced in a study of T cell changes during pregnancy in multiple sclerosis. Profiling relied on immunoSEQ multiplex PCR, and the TCRdb table lists in-frame clones only, not all of them. The sample carries 90,000 to 120,000 clones, just under 95% recorded once. The sequencing here drew on peripheral blood, taken in the third trimester of pregnancy. The receptors stem from a female donor in good health, enrolled as a control in a pregnancy study.

The CDR3 region has the DNA TGTGCCAGCAGTTTACAGGGGGCTCCGGATTCACCCCTCCACTTT. It encodes CASSLQGAPDSPLHF. V is TRBV6-6 and J is TRBJ1-6; 9 bases align to TRBD1. The V segment lost 4 bases and the J segment 8 bases; nucleotides outside the gene matches: 6. The CDR3 spans 15 residues. Germline assignment: CDR1 MNHNY and CDR2 SVGAGI (reference sequence).

The gene calls are TRBV12-5 and TRBJ2-7; D perhaps matches TRBD2 (7 bases). V dropped 0 bases and J dropped 5 bases, with 23 bases sitting between them. Germline assignment: CDR1 LGHNT and CDR2 FRNRAP. The CDR3 length is 18 residues. CDR3 bases: TGTGCTAGTGGTTTGGTAAGGGAGACTAGCAGGGGATTCGACGAGCAGTACTTC. Residues: CASGLVRETSRGFDEQYF.

The J gene is TRBJ2-3, the V gene TRBV25-1; 9 bases match TRBD1. There are 15 residues in the CDR3. V dropped 8 bases and J dropped 1; count of bases not matched to a gene: 7. CDR1 and CDR2 (germline): MGHDK, SYGVNS. CDR3 protein: CASDETGGGTDTQYF. CDR3 bases: TGTGCCAGCGATGAAACAGGGGGCGGCACAGATACGCAGTATTTT.

This clone was counted once. J is TRBJ1-4 and V is TRBV4-3; 9 nucleotides align to TRBD1. The CDR3 loop spans 15 amino acids. Germline loops: CDR1 LGHNA, CDR2 YSLEER. Trimming at V came to 4 bases and at J to 5 bases, leaving 5 bases not matched to a gene. The CDR3 sequence: CASSPTGTGNEKLFF. As DNA, the CDR3 is TGCGCCAGCAGCCCGACCGGGACAGGGAATGAAAAACTGTTTTTT.

J is TRBJ1-5 and V is TRBV10-3; D possibly corresponds to TRBD1 (5 bases). V lost 3 bases and J 5 bases, leaving 17 bases between the germline ends. The CDR3 is 16 residues long. Germline CDR1 ENHRY, CDR2 SYGVKD. The CDR3 bases are TGTGCCATCAGTGACCCGGGCGAAGCAGGGCATCAGCCCCAGCATTTT. Amino acids: CAISDPGEAGHQPQHF.

The genes are TRBV7-2 and TRBJ1-1; D possibly corresponds to TRBD1 (5 bases). The CDR3 has 11 amino acids. Germline V gives CDR1 SGHTA, CDR2 FQGNSA. Trimming took off 3 bases at V and 11 bases at J, with 10 bases between the two ends. CDR3 residues: CASSFGGEAFF. CDR3 DNA: TGTGCCAGCAGCTTCGGGGGTGAGGCTTTCTTT. Full variable domain (rest looked up from reference TRBV7-2 and TRBJ1-1): GAGVSQSPSNKVTEKGKDVELRCDPISGHTALYWYRQSLGQGLEFLIYFQGNSAPDKSGLPSDRFSAERTGGSVSTLTIQRTQQEDSAVYLCASSFGGEAFFGQGTRLTVV.

The chain recombines TRBV18 with TRBJ2-7; TRBD2 matches at 8 bases. This CDR3 is 14 amino acids long. V dropped 5 bases and J dropped 6; count of bases not matched to a gene: 9. Germline V gene sequence: CDR1 KGHSH, CDR2 LQKENI. CDR3 loop: CASSTTSGRGEQYF. The CDR3 nucleotides are TGTGCCAGCTCAACCACTAGCGGAAGAGGCGAGCAGTACTTC.

The chain combines TRBV27 with TRBJ2-3; no firm D call. The CDR3 covers 14 residues. The germline CDR1 and CDR2 sequences are MNHEY and SMNVEV (reference sequence). V lost 3 bases, J lost 0 bases, and 7 bases lay in between. This chain's CDR3 is CASSLGASTDTQYF. CDR3 nucleotides: TGTGCCAGCAGTTTGGGCGCTAGCACAGATACGCAGTATTTT.

J is TRBJ2-3 and V is TRBV4-3; D remains ambiguous. V was pared by 1 base and J by 3 bases, with 14 bases between. There are 16 residues in the CDR3. Germline values: CDR1 LGHNA, CDR2 YSLEER. The CDR3 spells CASSQAPGLGTDTQYF. The CDR3 DNA reads as TGCGCCAGCAGCCAAGCTCCGGGTCTGGGTACAGATACGCAGTATTTT.

The chain recombines TRBV9 with TRBJ1-2, with TRBD1 as a possible D gene (5 bases). The CDR3 consists of 15 residues. Germline lookup yields CDR1 SGDLS and CDR2 YYNGEE. The ends were cut back, 0 bases at V and 4 bases at J, with 13 bases in the middle. The CDR3 sequence is CASSVAAGLLYGYTF. The CDR3 bases are TGTGCCAGCAGCGTAGCAGCAGGGCTACTCTATGGCTACACCTTC.

The rearrangement uses TRBV6-1 and TRBJ1-4; maybe TRBD1 (5 bases). Per the germline V gene, CDR1 is MNHNS and CDR2 is SASEGT. V dropped 2 bases and J dropped 7 bases, with 14 bases sitting between them. This CDR3 spans 15 amino acids. The DNA for the CDR3 is TGTGCCAGCAGTGAATTGGGGGGTGGGGGTGAAAAACTGTTTTTT. Its translation is CASSELGGGGEKLFF.

This clone showed up just once. This chain connects TRBV10-2 to TRBJ2-2; D may be TRBD2 (6 bases). The CDR3 is 18 amino acids. V lost 6 bases and J 1 base, leaving 21 bases between the germline ends. CDR1 is WSHSY and CDR2 is SAAADI in the germline V gene. The CDR3 nucleotides read TGCGCCAGCAGCCCGACTAGACATCTAACCGAGAACACCGGGGAGCTGTTTTTT. It specifies CASSPTRHLTENTGELFF.

On this clone itself: The sample has other DNA sequences that encode this CDR3 too. The chain links TRBV19 to TRBJ2-5; TRBD1 matches at 10 bases. In germline, CDR1 is LNHDA, CDR2 SQIVND (reference sequence). J lost 3 bases, V lost 6 bases, and 1 base had no gene match. CDR3 length: 13 amino acids. CDR3 nucleotide sequence: TGTGCCAGTAGGGACAGGGGGGAAGAGACCCAGTACTTC. Encoded protein: CASRDRGEETQYF.

Here the CDR3 reads CASSPRQGRSQFF. The CDR3 DNA is TGTGCCAGCAGCCCCCGACAGGGAAGGTCGCAGTTCTTC. V gene TRBV27 combines with J gene TRBJ2-1, with TRBD1 matching 7 bases. V lost 6 bases, J lost 12 bases, and 11 bases stayed unmatched. The CDR3 loop spans 13 amino acids. CDR1 is MNHEY, CDR2 SMNVEV, per germline (reference sequence).

The chain links TRBV30 to TRBJ1-1; unclear D gene. Germline V CDR1 and CDR2: GTSNPN, SVGIG (reference sequence). Trimming stripped 0 bases from V and 6 bases from J, with 5 bases between. CDR3 length equals 11 residues. In nucleotides, the CDR3 is TGTGCCTGGAGTGTACTGTCTGAAGCTTTCTTT. Its protein is CAWSVLSEAFF.

In its sample, this clone was seen once. The chain joins TRBV19 to TRBJ1-1; 8 nucleotides match TRBD1. The length of the CDR3 is 16 residues. Per germline, CDR1 LNHDA and CDR2 SQIVND (reference sequence). Trimming cost V 5 bases and J 3 bases; bases outside gene matches: 11. CDR3 residues: CASSARGQGADTEAFF. The CDR3 DNA sequence: TGTGCCAGTAGTGCCAGGGGGCAAGGGGCGGACACTGAAGCTTTCTTT. The full variable domain, its missing parts supplied by reference TRBV19 and TRBJ1-1, is DGGITQSPKYLFRKEGQNVTLSCEQNLNHDAMYWYRQDPGQGLRLIYYSQIVNDFQKGDIAEGYSVSREKKESFPLTVTSAQKNPTAFYLCASSARGQGADTEAFFGQGTRLTVV.

The J gene is TRBJ2-5, the V gene TRBV5-1; the match to TRBD1 covers 7 bases. The CDR3 totals 14 residues. The V gene end was trimmed by 3 bases and the J gene end by 1 base; junction bases not matched to a gene: 3. The germline CDR1 and CDR2 sequences are SGHRS and YFSETQ. This CDR3 is CASSSTGIQETQYF. The CDR3 DNA is TGCGCCAGCAGCTCGACAGGGATCCAAGAGACCCAGTACTTC.

In DNA form, the CDR3 reads TGTGCCACCAGCCAAACTCTAGCGGGAGAATCCTACAATGAGCAGTTCTTC. Residues: CATSQTLAGESYNEQFF. The chain joins TRBV15 to TRBJ2-1, with 10 bases lining up with TRBD2. The CDR3 has 17 residues. The germline gives CDR1 LNHNV, CDR2 YYDKDF (reference sequence). V lost 5 bases, J lost 1 base, and 8 bases stayed unmatched. Looking up the rest from reference TRBV15 and TRBJ2-1 gives the full variable domain: DAMVIQNPRYQVTQFGKPVTLSCSQTLNHNVMYWYQQKSSQAPKLLFHYYDKDFNNEADTPDNFQSRRPNTSFCFLDIRSPGLGDTAMYLCATSQTLAGESYNEQFFGPGTRLTVL.

This chain links TRBV9 with TRBJ2-2; 7 bases line up with TRBD2. CDR3 size: 16 residues. The junction had 10 bases not matched to a gene; V was cut back by 4 bases and J by 4 bases. Germline CDR1 reads SGDLS; CDR2 reads YYNGEE. The CDR3 coding sequence is TGTGCCAGCAGCTTCGGAGGAGCGGGGAGCACCGGGGAGCTGTTTTTT. As protein: CASSFGGAGSTGELFF.

The CDR3 sequence is CASSLIRSSGNTIYF. The CDR3 DNA sequence: TGTGCCAGCAGCTTGATAAGGAGCTCTGGAAACACCATATATTTT. J is TRBJ1-3 and V is TRBV11-2; D not certain. The CDR3 loop spans 15 amino acids. Trimming took off 3 bases at V and 0 bases at J, with 9 bases between the two ends. CDR1 SGHAT and CDR2 FQNNGV come from the germline V gene. Using reference TRBV11-2 and TRBJ1-3 for the parts outside the CDR3, the full variable domain is EAGVAQSPRYKIIEKRQSVAFWCNPISGHATLYWYQQILGQGPKLLIQFQNNGVVDDSQLPKDRFSAERLKGVDSTLKIQPAKLEDSAVYLCASSLIRSSGNTIYFGEGSWLTVV.

V and J are TRBV7-9 and TRBJ1-4; 7 nucleotides agree with TRBD1. The CDR3 covers 14 residues. V lost 5 bases to trimming and J lost 6 bases; unmatched junction nucleotides: 6. Germline lookup yields CDR1 SEHNR and CDR2 FQNEAQ (reference sequence). CDR3 in amino acids: CASSPQGVDEKLFF. Here the CDR3 DNA reads TGTGCCAGCAGCCCTCAGGGGGTTGATGAAAAACTGTTTTTT.

This chain connects TRBV11-1 to TRBJ2-3, with D tentatively TRBD2 (5 bases). Germline-derived CDR1 and CDR2 are SGHAT and FQDESV (reference sequence). Trimming took 5 bases from V and 1 from J, leaving 13 bases between them. This CDR3 is 15 amino acids long. The CDR3 region has the DNA TGTGCCAGCAGCCGTAGGGAGCGAGGCACAGATACGCAGTATTTT. Translation gives CASSRRERGTDTQYF.

This clone was seen only once. This sequence joins TRBV7-3 and TRBJ2-3; 9 bases match TRBD1. This CDR3 has 15 residues. The junction had 4 bases not matched to a gene; V was cut back by 4 bases and J by 2 bases. Germline values: CDR1 SGHTA, CDR2 FQGTGA. CDR3 coding DNA: TGTGCCAGCAGCTGGGGACAGGGATACACAGATACGCAGTATTTT. Residues: CASSWGQGYTDTQYF.

This clone was seen just once. The rearrangement joins TRBV6-5 to TRBJ1-2; 7 nucleotides match TRBD1. V gave up 1 base and J gave up 7 bases; unmatched junction bases: 12. From germline, CDR1 is MNHEY and CDR2 SVGAGI. The CDR3 extends over 16 amino acids. The CDR3 protein is CASSYLSELSGGGYTF. CDR3 nucleotide sequence: TGTGCCAGCAGTTACTTATCCGAGTTGTCAGGGGGTGGCTACACCTTC.

This clone was seen only a few times. This chain links TRBV11-2 with TRBJ1-1; 8 bases fit TRBD1. Germline CDR1 SGHAT, CDR2 FQNNGV. The CDR3 has 13 amino acids. J lost 11 bases, V lost 0 bases, and 5 bases had no gene match. The CDR3 region is CASSLETGTGAFF. The DNA for the CDR3 is TGTGCCAGCAGCTTAGAAACCGGGACAGGCGCTTTCTTT.

The chain employs TRBV4-2 and TRBJ1-2, with TRBD1 matching 10 bases. This CDR3 spans 15 amino acids. J was trimmed by 4 bases and V by 0 bases; bases with no gene match: 2. Per germline, CDR1 LGHNA and CDR2 YNFKEQ. The CDR3 bases are TGTGCCAGCAGCCAAGACCGGACAGGGGGCTATGGCTACACCTTC. Translating it yields CASSQDRTGGYGYTF.

The V call is TRBV4-3, the J call TRBJ1-6, with 11 bases identical to TRBD1. The CDR3 sequence is 16 residues long. Germline loops: CDR1 LGHNA, CDR2 YSLEER. The V segment lost 0 bases and the J segment 9 bases; nucleotides outside the gene matches: 4. The CDR3 DNA reads TGCGCCAGCAGCCAAGAAAGGACAGGGGGCCTTTCACCCCTCCACTTT. Protein sequence: CASSQERTGGLSPLHF.

V and J are TRBV5-5 and TRBJ1-5; D is unresolved. V lost 4 bases and J lost 2, with 16 bases in between. Germline CDR1 and CDR2: SGHKS and YYEKEE (reference sequence). The CDR3 spans 16 residues. Written as DNA, the CDR3 is TGTGCCAGCAGCCCCAGGACTCACGGTGGCAATCAGCCCCAGCATTTT. This gives the protein CASSPRTHGGNQPQHF.

The chain couples TRBV7-8 to TRBJ1-1, with TRBD1 matching over 10 bases. V lost 5 bases and J lost 10; bases outside the gene matches: 16. CDR1 is SGHVS, CDR2 FQNEAQ, per germline. CDR3 length equals 16 residues. The CDR3 sequence is CASSLAPDRGPFGAFF. In DNA, the CDR3 is TGTGCCAGCAGCCTCGCGCCAGACAGGGGGCCTTTTGGAGCTTTCTTT.

V is TRBV30 and J is TRBJ1-1, with a tentative D call TRBD1 (5 bases). Looked up from germline, CDR1 is GTSNPN and CDR2 is SVGIG (reference sequence). The CDR3 contains 13 residues. V was shortened by 5 bases and J by 7 bases, with 17 bases between the two germline ends. The CDR3 bases are TGTGCCTGGGGGACTGGGTTCCGACTTGAAGCTTTCTTT. This encodes CAWGTGFRLEAFF.

The gene calls are TRBV5-1 and TRBJ2-2, with 10 bases fitting TRBD1. CDR3 length: 15 residues. In germline, CDR1 is SGHRS, CDR2 YFSETQ. J gave up 4 bases and V 4 bases, and 4 bases lay outside the gene matches. The CDR3 nucleotides read TGCGCCAGCAGCACCTGGACAGGGGGCACCGGGGAGCTGTTTTTT. Protein sequence: CASSTWTGGTGELFF.

Only one count was recorded for this clone. The chain employs TRBV4-2 and TRBJ2-1, with 11 bases that match TRBD2. The CDR3 is 17 residues long. The V gene end was trimmed by 3 bases and the J gene end by 2 bases; junction bases not matched to a gene: 6. Germline V CDR1 and CDR2: LGHNA, YNFKEQ. The CDR3 coding sequence is TGTGCCAGCAGCCACCCCGAACTAGCGGGGGCCTACAATGAGCAGTTCTTC. It is translated as CASSHPELAGAYNEQFF.